Included here is one TCR beta chain sequence, with context. This clonotype was observed a few times. What this receptor recognizes is not known. No much larger clone is present one base from it, and per-base qualities are unavailable. These data come from a study of T cells in Graves' hyperthyroidism and ophthalmopathy (dated by TCRdb to the late 2010s). Study-wide context: To identify distinguishing TCR V-J signatures, a discovery cohort of about a hundred patients was used, comprising some 45 with Graves' ophthalmopathy and about 59 with stable Graves' hyperthyroidism. Prospective prediction of ophthalmopathy was tested in an independent validation cohort of 18 to 20 hyperthyroidism patients and 17 patients who later progressed to ophthalmopathy. The 75 to 100 discovery patients were divided at random into training and test sets in a 7:3 ratio. In addition, the study compared T-cell repertoires in thyroid tissue and in blood from roughly six Graves' hyperthyroidism patients. After blood sampling, hyperthyroidism patients were treated with methimazole at a starting dose of 30 mg daily, and ophthalmopathy patients were treated with high-dose intravenous methylprednisolone. TCR Vbeta CDR3 sequencing of around 130 peripheral blood samples (under 45 ophthalmopathy, 75 to 80 hyperthyroidism and approximately 17 progressor patients) is reported in the paper. The paper's findings and limits, for the study overall: Most expanded thyroid clonotypes (frequency above 0.001) were also detected in blood, a finding suggesting that blood repertoires may reflect thyroid immune responses. No statistical method was used to fix the sample size in advance, and group allocation was not hidden from the investigators. In validation, the model predicted progression to ophthalmopathy a median of roughly 6.2 months before onset, with 70% to 71% sensitivity and about 72% specificity. Ophthalmopathy was separated from stable hyperthyroidism by a 13 V-J signature model, with about 86% sensitivity and approximately 81% specificity obtained in cross-validation and 80%/75% obtained in testing.

TCR beta CDR3 regions were amplified from RNA transcripts. For the first round of RT-PCR on the TCR CDR3, the HTBI primer set was used together with the Qiagen OneStep RT-PCR kit. Libraries were constructed in a second round of multiplex PCR, after which size selection and purification were performed. The libraries were sequenced on an Illumina HiSeq2000 using paired-end 100 bp reads. Processing in the source paper ran as follows. SOAPnuke was used to process the raw data, throwing out any read that contained adapters or uncalled bases, had a mean Phred below 15, or lacked an exact constant-primer or identifier match. COPE v1.2.5 was used to merge high-quality paired reads, and clonotypes were defined as unique nucleotide sequences. Clonotypes were aligned to IMGT TRBV, TRBD and TRBJ reference segments using MiTCR v1.1. Analysis was restricted to V-J combinations with a frequency above 0.0001, which covered 99% to 99.2% of repertoires. A TCS score was defined as the ratio between F50 (clonal expansion) and ExV (chaos), using BLOSUM62-based TCRdist between CDR3 peptides within each V-J. Welch's t-statistics and random forest reduced roughly 540 V-J features to about 13, which were used in a naive Bayes classifier (R e1071). The similarity between thyroid and blood repertoires was quantified using the Morisita-Horn index. In-frame beta chains were kept once TCRdb had trimmed the public reads at Q25 with fastp and called clones with MiXCR. Every distinct CDR3 protein forms one entry, paired with its most common genes and DNA. TCRdb assigned the V and J calls; the authors' analysis was not used. Within this sample are more than 500,000 distinct CDR3 sequences, with about 45% of them counted one time only. The ten largest clones take up roughly 45% of the sample.

V is pared back by 1 base and J by 0 bases, with 13 bases lying between the germline termini. Via the germline V gene (reference sequence), CDR1 is SGHAT and CDR2 FQDESV. The CDR3 covers 18 residues, taking in both the cysteine and the phenylalanine. Only CDR3 DNA remains: 54 bases, in frame from the first base. Patients with uncontrolled infections, other autoimmune diseases, pregnancy or lactation were excluded. Diagnoses relied on clinical symptoms, serum thyroxine and TRAb, thyroid ultrasound and orbital computed tomography. Total RNA was extracted with Trizol reagent, and quality was checked on an Agilent 2100 Bioanalyzer.

The V gene is TRBV11-1 and the J gene is TRBJ2-6; the D gene identity is not certain. This clonotype was sampled from an adult woman with Graves' disease, either hyperthyroidism or ophthalmopathy (not recorded which). Input material: peripheral blood or thyroid tissue (not recorded which). Here is the DNA: TGTGCCAGCAGCTTAGGCCGGGCCCCAAACTCTGGGGCCAACGTCCTGACTTTC. This codes for CASSLGRAPNSGANVLTF. The full variable domain, with segments outside the CDR3 supplied by the reference TRBV11-1 and TRBJ2-6 proteins, appears as EAEVAQSPRYKITEKSQAVAFWCDPISGHATLYWYRQILGQGPELLVQFQDESVVDDSQLPKDRFSAERLKGVDSTLKIQPAELGDSAMYLCASSLGRAPNSGANVLTFGAGSRLTVL.